The T cell receptor (beta chain) described here comes from a study of cytomegalovirus exposure and HLA in healthy donors. The study ran its PCR with 60 Vbeta and 13 Jbeta primers. Method: immunoSEQ multiplex PCR; TCRdb's copy keeps in-frame clones and lacks some. The sample has under 200,000 clones; approximately 80% are singletons. CDR1 is MNHNY and CDR2 is SVGAGI in the germline V gene (reference sequence). This CDR3 spans 13 amino acids. V lost 6 bases, J lost 2 bases, and 11 bases lay in between. Input material: PBMCs. V usage is TRBV6-6 and J usage is TRBJ2-7, with a possible D match to TRBD2 (6 bases). The receptor comes from a woman between 45 and 65 years old in good health and CMV-seropositive. CDR3 in amino acids: CASRGLQTYEQYF. The CDR3 bases are TGTGCCAGCAGGGGACTCCAAACCTACGAGCAGTACTTC.